The next 14 T cell receptor beta chains were all read from a single sample in a study of regulatory T cells in long-lasting Graves disease. Time point meaning: newly diagnosed GD, antithyroid drugs for less than 3 months. Following extraction of RNA from PBMCs, that RNA was used to make the TCR library. Researchers made TCR beta libraries by using iRepertoire HTBI primers and running Arm-PCR on CDR3 regions. TCRdb processed the multiplex PCR reads anew with MiXCR; each CDR3 protein has one entry. The sample carries roughly 440,000 distinct CDR3 sequences, about 16% recorded once. This sample also appeared in a second study, on T cells in Graves' hyperthyroidism and ophthalmopathy.

This material consisted of peripheral blood mononuclear cells (PBMCs), taken at new diagnosis, from a patient treated with antithyroid drugs. The receptors stem from a woman under 30 with Graves disease.

At least ten counts were recorded for this clonotype. The rearrangement links TRBV28 to TRBJ2-3; 13 bases agree with TRBD2. The germline CDR1 and CDR2 sequences are MDHEN and SYDVKM. J lost 4 bases, V lost 5 bases, and 3 bases had no gene match. This CDR3 is 15 amino acids long. CDR3 DNA: TGTGCCAGCAGTCGGACTAGCGGGAGCCCAGATACGCAGTATTTT. Protein product: CASSRTSGSPDTQYF. The full variable domain, its missing parts supplied by reference TRBV28 and TRBJ2-3, is DVKVTQSSRYLVKRTGEKVFLECVQDMDHENMFWYRQDPGLGLRLIYFSYDVKMKEKGDIPEGYSVSREKKERFSLILESASTNQTSMYLCASSRTSGSPDTQYFGPGTRLTVL.

About this clonotype: This clone may be a read error of a much larger clone one base away. The V call is TRBV28, the J call TRBJ2-3; D uncertain. The germline CDR1 and CDR2 sequences are MDHEN and SYDVKM. The CDR3 is 14 amino acids. CDR3 nucleotide sequence: TGTGCCAGCAGTAGGAGCGAAAGCACAGATACGCAGTGTTTT. It codes for CASSRSESTDTQCF.

The chain joins TRBV30 to TRBJ2-5; D remains ambiguous. With 0 bases removed from V and 1 base from J, the gap between germline ends came to 6 bases. Per the germline V gene, CDR1 is GTSNPN and CDR2 is SVGIG (reference sequence). The CDR3 runs to 13 residues. CDR3 sequence reads: CAWSVGGQETQYF. The CDR3 nucleotides read TGTGCCTGGAGTGTAGGCGGCCAAGAGACCCAGTACTTC. Looking up the rest from reference TRBV30 and TRBJ2-5 gives the full variable domain: SQTIHQWPATLVQPVGSPLSLECTVEGTSNPNLYWYRQAAGRGLQLLFYSVGIGQISSEVPQNLSASRPQDRQFILSSKKLLLSDSGFYLCAWSVGGQETQYFGPGTRLLVL.

This clonotype was counted at least ten times. Written as DNA, the CDR3 is TGCAGTGCCAGTAGCGGGAGTCTCTACAATGAGCAGTTCTTC. This gives the protein CSASSGSLYNEQFF. The chain uses TRBV20-1 and TRBJ2-1; 9 bases agree with TRBD2. The CDR3 extends over 14 amino acids. Germline CDR1 DFQATT, CDR2 SNEGSKA (reference sequence). V lost 6 bases and J lost 3; bases outside the gene matches: 6.

This clonotype was counted ten times or more. This sequence joins TRBV5-1 and TRBJ2-3; D is possibly TRBD1 (6 bases). This CDR3 comprises 16 residues. Per the germline V gene, CDR1 is SGHRS and CDR2 is YFSETQ. Deletions cut 4 bases from V and 2 bases from J, with 17 bases between. The CDR3 DNA is TGCGCCAGCAGCACCGGACAGTCACCATTCACAGATACGCAGTATTTT. Translation gives CASSTGQSPFTDTQYF.

In the case of this clonotype: It may be a read error: a sequence one base away is much more abundant. V and J are TRBV11-2 and TRBJ2-1, with D unresolved. This CDR3 region has 13 residues. Per the germline V gene, CDR1 is SGHAT and CDR2 is FQNNGV. The CDR3 sequence is CTSSRSEMQEQFF. Here the CDR3 DNA reads TGTACCAGCAGCCGCTCTGAGATGCAGGAGCAGTTCTTC.

The chain recombines TRBV19 with TRBJ1-1; 7 bases map to TRBD1. The J segment lost 1 base and the V segment lost 5 bases, leaving 13 bases of the junction unmatched. The CDR3 covers 17 residues. CDR1 is LNHDA and CDR2 is SQIVND in the germline V gene (reference sequence). CDR3 protein: CASSPNQPQGWNTEAFF. CDR3 nucleotides: TGTGCCAGTAGTCCCAACCAGCCACAGGGGTGGAACACTGAAGCTTTCTTT.

J is TRBJ2-2 and V is TRBV20-1, with 11 bases matching TRBD2. V lost 1 base, J lost 4 bases, and 5 bases stayed unmatched. The CDR3 totals 16 residues. Germline CDR1 reads DFQATT; CDR2 reads SNEGSKA (reference sequence). Written as DNA, the CDR3 is TGCAGTGCTAGAGGACTAGCGGGAAGATCCACCGGGGAGCTGTTTTTT. Protein sequence: CSARGLAGRSTGELFF.

Points on this clonotype: This sequence may be a read error, since a much larger clone differs from it by one base. The chain joins TRBV27 to TRBJ1-1, with 11 bases that match TRBD1. The CDR3 is 15 amino acids. Germline CDR1 and CDR2: MNHEY and SMNVEV (reference sequence). The V and J ends lost 7 bases and 4 bases, in that order; junction bases with no gene match: 8. In DNA form, the CDR3 reads TGTGCCAGCAATTGGGACAGGGGGGGGCTCACTGAAGCTTTCTTT. This gives the protein CASNWDRGGLTEAFF.

Only one count was recorded for this clonotype. Being one base from a much bigger clone, this may be a read error. The J gene is TRBJ2-5, the V gene TRBV28, with D possibly matching TRBD1 (5 bases). Germline values: CDR1 MDHEN, CDR2 SYDVKM. CDR3 length: 16 residues. Trimming cost V 5 bases and J 11 bases, with 27 bases left between them. This chain's CDR3 is CASSPDNISSYNEQYF. The CDR3, as DNA: TGTGCCAGCAGTCCGGACAACATCAGCTCCTACAATGAGCAGTACTTC.

This clonotype came up many times. The chain has TRBV5-1 and TRBJ2-1, with a possible D match to TRBD2 (6 bases). From germline, CDR1 is SGHRS and CDR2 YFSETQ. V was shortened by 0 bases and J by 6 bases, with 7 bases between the two germline ends. There are 13 residues in the CDR3. CDR3 sequence reads: CASSLGLGNEQFF. The CDR3 DNA follows: TGCGCCAGCAGCTTGGGACTAGGCAATGAGCAGTTCTTC.

This clonotype was seen ten or more times. The rearrangement uses TRBV12-3 or TRBV12-4 and TRBJ2-7; 8 bases match TRBD1. The CDR3 is 15 residues long. The V gene end was trimmed by 3 bases and the J gene end by 0 bases; junction bases not matched to a gene: 4. This CDR3 is CASSLGDRLSYEQYF. The CDR3 nucleotides are TGTGCCAGCAGTTTGGGGGACAGGCTCTCCTACGAGCAGTACTTC.

This clonotype was detected many times. One end of the junction varies from germline; a read error may be responsible. The genes are TRBV5-1 and TRBJ2-5; no firm D call. In germline, CDR1 is SGHRS, CDR2 YFSETQ. The length of the CDR3 is 13 residues. The CDR3 nucleotides read TGTGCCAGCAGCTTGGGTAGGGAAGAGACCCAGTACTTC. Translation: CASSLGREETQYF.

This clonotype was detected many times. The chain recombines TRBV6-1 with TRBJ2-1, with TRBD2 as a possible D gene (7 bases). The CDR3 has 19 residues. V was clipped by 6 bases and J by 7 bases, with 31 bases between them. The germline V gene encodes CDR1 MNHNS and CDR2 SASEGT. CDR3 coding DNA: TGTGCCAGCAGCGACTACGGGGGGAGTGGGGGCCTCGGATATAATGAGCAGTTCTTC. This gives the protein CASSDYGGSGGLGYNEQFF.